The TCR beta chain under discussion was sequenced for a study of OX40 agonist ivuxolimab in advanced cancers. The wider study: Patients achieving partial responses numbered three: one hepatocellular carcinoma case and two cutaneous melanoma cases.

Clones were read by immunoSEQ multiplex PCR, and TCRdb kept only the in-frame ones, dropping some. The table includes about 77,000 clones, around 87% detected once. The CDR3 runs to 14 residues. Trimming pared 4 bases from V and 6 bases from J, leaving 16 bases between. CDR1 and CDR2 (germline): SGHRS, YFSETQ. This TCR derives from an adult with an advanced solid tumor such as melanoma, head and neck, liver or kidney cancer. The specimen comprised CD4+ or CD8+ T cells sorted from blood, sampled in a trial of the OX40 agonist ivuxolimab. The J gene is TRBJ1-1, the V gene TRBV5-1; no firm D call. Here the CDR3 DNA reads TGCGCCAGCAGCCTCTCCCCGAGGAGCGCTGAAGCTTTCTTT. Amino acids: CASSLSPRSAEAFF. The complete variable domain, with remaining parts taken from reference TRBV5-1 and TRBJ1-1, reads KAGVTQTPRYLIKTRGQQVTLSCSPISGHRSVSWYQQTPGQGLQFLFEYFSETQRNKGNFPGRFSGRQFSNSRSEMNVSTLELGDSALYLCASSLSPRSAEAFFGQGTRLTVV.